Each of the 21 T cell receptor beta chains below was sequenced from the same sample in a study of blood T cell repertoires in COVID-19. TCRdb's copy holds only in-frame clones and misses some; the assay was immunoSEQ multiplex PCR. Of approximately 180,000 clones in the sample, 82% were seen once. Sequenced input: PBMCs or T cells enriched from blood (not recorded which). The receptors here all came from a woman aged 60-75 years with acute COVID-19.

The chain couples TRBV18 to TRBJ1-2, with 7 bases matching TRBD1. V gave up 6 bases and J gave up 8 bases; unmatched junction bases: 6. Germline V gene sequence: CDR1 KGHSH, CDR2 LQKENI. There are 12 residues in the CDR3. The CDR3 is CASSSDRVGYTF. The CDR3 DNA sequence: TGTGCCAGCTCCTCCGACAGGGTCGGCTACACCTTC.

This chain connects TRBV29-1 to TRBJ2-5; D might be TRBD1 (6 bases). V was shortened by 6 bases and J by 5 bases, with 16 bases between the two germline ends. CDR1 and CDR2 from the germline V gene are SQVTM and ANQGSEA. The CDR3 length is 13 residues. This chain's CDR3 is CSVEGHRRETQYF. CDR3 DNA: TGCAGCGTAGAGGGACACCGCCGGGAGACCCAGTACTTC.

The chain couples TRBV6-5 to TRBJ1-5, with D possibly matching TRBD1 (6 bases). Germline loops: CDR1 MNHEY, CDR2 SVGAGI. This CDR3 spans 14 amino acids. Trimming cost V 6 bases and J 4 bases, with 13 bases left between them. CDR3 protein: CASRTGGINQPQHF. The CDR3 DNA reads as TGTGCCAGCAGGACAGGTGGGATAAATCAGCCCCAGCATTTT.

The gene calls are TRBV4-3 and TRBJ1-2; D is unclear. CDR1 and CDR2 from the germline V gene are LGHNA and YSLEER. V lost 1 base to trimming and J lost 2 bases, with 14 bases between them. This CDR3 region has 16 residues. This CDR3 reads CASSQAAGLQNYGYTF. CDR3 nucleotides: TGCGCCAGCAGCCAAGCGGCGGGTCTCCAAAACTATGGCTACACCTTC.

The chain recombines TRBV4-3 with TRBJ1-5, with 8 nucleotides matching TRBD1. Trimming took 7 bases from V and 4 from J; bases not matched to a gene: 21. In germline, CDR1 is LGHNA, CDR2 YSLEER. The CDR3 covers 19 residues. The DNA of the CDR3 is TGCGCCAGCACCGCAGGGGGCGGCCACAGGGCAGGAAGAAATCAGCCCCAGCATTTT. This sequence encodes CASTAGGGHRAGRNQPQHF.

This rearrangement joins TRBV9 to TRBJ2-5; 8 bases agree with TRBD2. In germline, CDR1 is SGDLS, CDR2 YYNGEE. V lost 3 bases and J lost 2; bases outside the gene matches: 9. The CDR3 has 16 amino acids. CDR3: CASSAAVAGLQETQYF. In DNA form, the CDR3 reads TGTGCCAGCAGCGCGGCAGTAGCGGGGCTACAAGAGACCCAGTACTTC.

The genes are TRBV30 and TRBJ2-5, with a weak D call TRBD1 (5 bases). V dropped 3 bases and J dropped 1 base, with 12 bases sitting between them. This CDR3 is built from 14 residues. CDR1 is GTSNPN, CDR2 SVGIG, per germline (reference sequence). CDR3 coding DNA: TGTGCCTGGAGCTCAAGTGGGGCCCAAGAGACCCAGTACTTC. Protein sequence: CAWSSSGAQETQYF.

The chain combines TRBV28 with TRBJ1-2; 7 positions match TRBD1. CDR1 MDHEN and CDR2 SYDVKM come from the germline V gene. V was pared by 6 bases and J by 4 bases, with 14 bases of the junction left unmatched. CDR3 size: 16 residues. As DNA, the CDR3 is TGTGCCAGCAGGCCCCCTAGAAGGGGGCGGGGCTATGGCTACACCTTC. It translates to CASRPPRRGRGYGYTF.

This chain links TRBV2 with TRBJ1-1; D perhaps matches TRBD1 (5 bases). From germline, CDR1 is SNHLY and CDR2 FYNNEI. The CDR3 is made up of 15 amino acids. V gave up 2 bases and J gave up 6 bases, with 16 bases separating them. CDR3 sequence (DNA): TGTGCCAGCAGTGAAAGCCTGGGCAGGGTCTCTGAAGCTTTCTTT. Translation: CASSESLGRVSEAFF.

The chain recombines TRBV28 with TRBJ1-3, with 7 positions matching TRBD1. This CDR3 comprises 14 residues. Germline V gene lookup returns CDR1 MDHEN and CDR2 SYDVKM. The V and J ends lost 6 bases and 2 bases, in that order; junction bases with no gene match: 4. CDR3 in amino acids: CASSPGQTGNTIYF. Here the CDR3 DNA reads TGTGCCAGCAGCCCGGGACAGACTGGAAACACCATATATTTT. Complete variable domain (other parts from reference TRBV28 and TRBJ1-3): DVKVTQSSRYLVKRTGEKVFLECVQDMDHENMFWYRQDPGLGLRLIYFSYDVKMKEKGDIPEGYSVSREKKERFSLILESASTNQTSMYLCASSPGQTGNTIYFGEGSWLTVV.

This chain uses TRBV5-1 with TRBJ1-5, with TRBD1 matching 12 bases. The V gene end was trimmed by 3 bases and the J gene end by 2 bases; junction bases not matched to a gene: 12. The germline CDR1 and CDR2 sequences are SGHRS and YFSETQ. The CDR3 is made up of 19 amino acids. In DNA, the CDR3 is TGCGCCAGCAGCTCCAGGCCGGGACAGGGGGCGGTTGGCAATCAGCCCCAGCATTTT. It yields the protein CASSSRPGQGAVGNQPQHF. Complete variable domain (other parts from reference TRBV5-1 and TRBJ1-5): KAGVTQTPRYLIKTRGQQVTLSCSPISGHRSVSWYQQTPGQGLQFLFEYFSETQRNKGNFPGRFSGRQFSNSRSEMNVSTLELGDSALYLCASSSRPGQGAVGNQPQHFGDGTRLSIL.

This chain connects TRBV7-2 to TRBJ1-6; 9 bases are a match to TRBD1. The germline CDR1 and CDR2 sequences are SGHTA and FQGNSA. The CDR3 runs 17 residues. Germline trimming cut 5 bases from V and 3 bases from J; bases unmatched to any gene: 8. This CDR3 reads CASSVTGGAYYNSPLHF. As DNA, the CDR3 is TGTGCCAGCAGCGTAACAGGGGGCGCGTACTATAATTCACCCCTCCACTTT.

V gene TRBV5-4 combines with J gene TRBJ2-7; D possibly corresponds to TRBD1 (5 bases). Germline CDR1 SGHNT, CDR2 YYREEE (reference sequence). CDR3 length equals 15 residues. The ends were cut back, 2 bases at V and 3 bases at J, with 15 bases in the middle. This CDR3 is CASSLTGRANYEQYF. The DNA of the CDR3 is TGTGCCAGCAGCTTAACAGGTAGGGCAAACTACGAGCAGTACTTC.

CDR3 nucleotide sequence: TGTGCCAGCTCGCGCACAGGGGTAGGCGAGCAGTACGTC. Protein sequence: CASSRTGVGEQYV. The V and J genes are TRBV18 and TRBJ2-7, with 7 bases identical to TRBD1. In germline, CDR1 is KGHSH, CDR2 LQKENI. This CDR3 region has 13 residues. The trim removed 6 bases at V and 6 bases at J, leaving 8 bases unmatched.

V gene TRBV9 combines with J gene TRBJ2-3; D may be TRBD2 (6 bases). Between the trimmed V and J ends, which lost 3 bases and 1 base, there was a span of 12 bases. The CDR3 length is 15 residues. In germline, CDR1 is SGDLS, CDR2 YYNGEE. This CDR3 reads CASSGEVGGTDTQYF. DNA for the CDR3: TGTGCCAGCAGCGGGGAGGTAGGAGGCACAGATACGCAGTATTTT.

This CDR3 is CASSPAGRRHSPLHF. The CDR3 nucleotides are TGTGCCAGCAGCCCCGCGGGGCGAAGGCATTCACCCCTCCACTTT. This sequence joins TRBV7-8 and TRBJ1-6; tentatively, D is TRBD1 (5 bases). Trimming stripped 5 bases from V and 8 bases from J, with 16 bases between. CDR1 is SGHVS, CDR2 FQNEAQ, per germline. CDR3 length: 15 amino acids.

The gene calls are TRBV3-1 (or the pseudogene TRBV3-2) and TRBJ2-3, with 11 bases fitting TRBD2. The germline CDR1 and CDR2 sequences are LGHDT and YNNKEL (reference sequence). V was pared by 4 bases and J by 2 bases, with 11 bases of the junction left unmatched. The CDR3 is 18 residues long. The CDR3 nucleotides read TGTGCCAGCAGCCGCCTCACCCCTAGCGGGGGGTCCACAGATACGCAGTATTTT. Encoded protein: CASSRLTPSGGSTDTQYF.

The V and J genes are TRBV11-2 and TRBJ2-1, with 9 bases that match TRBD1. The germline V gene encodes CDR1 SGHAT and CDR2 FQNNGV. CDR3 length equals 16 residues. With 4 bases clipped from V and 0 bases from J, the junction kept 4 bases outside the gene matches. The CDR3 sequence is CASSSSGQGSYNEQFF. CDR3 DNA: TGTGCCAGCAGCTCATCGGGACAGGGCTCCTACAATGAGCAGTTCTTC.

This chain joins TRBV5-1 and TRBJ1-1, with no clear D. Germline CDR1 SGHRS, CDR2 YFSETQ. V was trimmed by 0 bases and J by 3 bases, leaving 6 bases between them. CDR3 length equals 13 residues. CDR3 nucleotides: TGCGCCAGCAGCTTGGGAAGCGACACTGAAGCTTTCTTT. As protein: CASSLGSDTEAFF.

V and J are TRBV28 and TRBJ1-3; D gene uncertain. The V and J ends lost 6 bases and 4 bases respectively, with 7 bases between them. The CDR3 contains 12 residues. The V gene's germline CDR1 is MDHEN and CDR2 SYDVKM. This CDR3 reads CASSLKGNTIYF. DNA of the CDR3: TGTGCCAGCAGCCTAAAGGGAAACACCATATATTTT. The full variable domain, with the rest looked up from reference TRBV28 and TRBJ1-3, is DVKVTQSSRYLVKRTGEKVFLECVQDMDHENMFWYRQDPGLGLRLIYFSYDVKMKEKGDIPEGYSVSREKKERFSLILESASTNQTSMYLCASSLKGNTIYFGEGSWLTVV.

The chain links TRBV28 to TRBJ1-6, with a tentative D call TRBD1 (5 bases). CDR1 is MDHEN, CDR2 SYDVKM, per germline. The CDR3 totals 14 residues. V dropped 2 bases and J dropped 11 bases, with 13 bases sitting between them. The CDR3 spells CASSLAGQGPPLHF. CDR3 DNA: TGTGCCAGCAGTTTAGCCGGGCAGGGCCCACCCCTCCACTTT.